The clone carrying this T cell receptor (beta chain) appeared many times. What it recognizes is unknown. The data stem from a study of T cells in Graves' hyperthyroidism and ophthalmopathy. The study, taken as a whole, reports: A median around six months before onset, the model predicted ophthalmopathy.

It was RNA transcripts that yielded the amplified TCR beta CDR3 regions. In the first-round RT-PCR of the TCR CDR3, the HTBI primer set was used. TCRdb ran MiXCR on the multiplex PCR reads and lists one entry per CDR3 protein. The data show around 500,000 distinct CDR3 sequences, approximately 15% seen once. The CDR3 runs to 15 residues. V shed 6 bases and J 3 bases; nucleotides not matched to a gene: 7. The sequenced sample was blood. The clonotype was recovered from a woman aged 18-29 years with Graves' hyperthyroidism. This chain joins TRBV12-3 or TRBV12-4 and TRBJ2-5, with TRBD2 identical over 10 bases. In nucleotides, the CDR3 is TGTGCCAGCAGGGTAGCGGGAGGTAGTGAAGAGACCCAGTACTTC. Translation: CASRVAGGSEETQYF.